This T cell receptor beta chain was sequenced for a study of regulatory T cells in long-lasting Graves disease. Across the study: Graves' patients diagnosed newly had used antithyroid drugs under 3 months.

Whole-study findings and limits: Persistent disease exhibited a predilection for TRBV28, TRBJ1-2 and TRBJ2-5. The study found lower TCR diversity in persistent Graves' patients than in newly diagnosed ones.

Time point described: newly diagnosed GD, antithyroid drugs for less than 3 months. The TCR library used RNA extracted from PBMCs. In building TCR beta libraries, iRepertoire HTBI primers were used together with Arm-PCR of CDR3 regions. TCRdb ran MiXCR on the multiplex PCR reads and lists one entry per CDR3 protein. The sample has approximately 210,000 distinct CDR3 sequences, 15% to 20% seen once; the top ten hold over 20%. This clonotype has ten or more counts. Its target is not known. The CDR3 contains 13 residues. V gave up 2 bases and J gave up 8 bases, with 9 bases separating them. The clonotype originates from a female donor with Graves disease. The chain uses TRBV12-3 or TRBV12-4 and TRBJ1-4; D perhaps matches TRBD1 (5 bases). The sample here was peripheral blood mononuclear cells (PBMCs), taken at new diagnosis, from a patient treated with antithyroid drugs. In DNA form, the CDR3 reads TGTGCCAGCAGTTTACAGGGTGGCGAAAAACTGTTTTTT. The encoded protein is CASSLQGGEKLFF.